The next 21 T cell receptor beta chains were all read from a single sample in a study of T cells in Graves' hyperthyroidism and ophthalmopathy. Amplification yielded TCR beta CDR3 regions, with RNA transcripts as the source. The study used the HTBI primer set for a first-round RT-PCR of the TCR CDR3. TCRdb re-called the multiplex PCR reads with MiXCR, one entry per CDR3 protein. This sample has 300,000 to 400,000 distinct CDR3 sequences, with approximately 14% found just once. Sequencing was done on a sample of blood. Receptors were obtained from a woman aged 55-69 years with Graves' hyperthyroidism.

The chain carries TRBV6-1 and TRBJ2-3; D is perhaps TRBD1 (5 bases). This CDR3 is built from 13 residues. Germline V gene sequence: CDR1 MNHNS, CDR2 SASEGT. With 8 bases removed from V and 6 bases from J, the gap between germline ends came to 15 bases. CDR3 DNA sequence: TGTGCCAGCCAGAAGACAGTGCGGGATACGCAGTATTTT. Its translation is CASQKTVRDTQYF.

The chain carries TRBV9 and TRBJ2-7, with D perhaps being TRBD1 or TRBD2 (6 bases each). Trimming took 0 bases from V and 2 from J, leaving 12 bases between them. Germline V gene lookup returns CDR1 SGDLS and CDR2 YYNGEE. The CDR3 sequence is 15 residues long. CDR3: CASSVGGAEPYEQYF. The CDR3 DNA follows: TGTGCCAGCAGCGTAGGGGGGGCGGAACCCTACGAGCAGTACTTC.

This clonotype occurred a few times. CDR3 nucleotide sequence: TGTGCCAGCAGCGCGGGCCATGGCTACACCTTC. Translation gives CASSAGHGYTF. This chain links TRBV12-3 or TRBV12-4 with TRBJ1-2, with D hard to call. The CDR3 sequence is 11 residues long. V was shortened by 6 bases and J by 6 bases, with 8 bases between the two germline ends.

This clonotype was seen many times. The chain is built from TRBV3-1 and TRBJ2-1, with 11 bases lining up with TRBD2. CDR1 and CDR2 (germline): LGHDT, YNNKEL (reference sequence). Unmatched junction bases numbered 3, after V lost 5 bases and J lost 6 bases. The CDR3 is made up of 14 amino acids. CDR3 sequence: CASSGTSGGNEQFF. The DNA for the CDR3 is TGTGCCAGCAGCGGGACTAGCGGAGGCAATGAGCAGTTCTTC.

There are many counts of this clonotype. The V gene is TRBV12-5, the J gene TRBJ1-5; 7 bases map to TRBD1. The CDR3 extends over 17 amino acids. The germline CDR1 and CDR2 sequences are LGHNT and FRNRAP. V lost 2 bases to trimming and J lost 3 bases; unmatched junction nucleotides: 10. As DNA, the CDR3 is TGTGCTAGTGGTTTGTGGATGCCACAGGGGAACAATCAGCCCCAGCATTTT. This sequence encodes CASGLWMPQGNNQPQHF. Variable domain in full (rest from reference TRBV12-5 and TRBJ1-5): DARVTQTPRHKVTEMGQEVTMRCQPILGHNTVFWYRQTMMQGLELLAYFRNRAPLDDSGMPKDRFSAEMPDATLATLKIQPSEPRDSAVYFCASGLWMPQGNNQPQHFGDGTRLSIL.

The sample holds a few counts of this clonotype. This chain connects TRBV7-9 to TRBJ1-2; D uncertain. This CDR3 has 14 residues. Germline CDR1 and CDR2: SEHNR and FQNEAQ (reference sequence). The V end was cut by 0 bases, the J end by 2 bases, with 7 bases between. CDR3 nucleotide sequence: TGTGCCAGCAGCTTAGCGGCCTTCAACTATGGCTACACCTTC. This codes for CASSLAAFNYGYTF.

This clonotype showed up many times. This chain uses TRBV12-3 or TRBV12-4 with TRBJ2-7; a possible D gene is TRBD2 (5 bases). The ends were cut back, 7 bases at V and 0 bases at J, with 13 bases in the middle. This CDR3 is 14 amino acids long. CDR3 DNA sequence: TGTGCCAGCACCCGGGGTACGGCCTCCTACGAGCAGTACTTC. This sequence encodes CASTRGTASYEQYF.

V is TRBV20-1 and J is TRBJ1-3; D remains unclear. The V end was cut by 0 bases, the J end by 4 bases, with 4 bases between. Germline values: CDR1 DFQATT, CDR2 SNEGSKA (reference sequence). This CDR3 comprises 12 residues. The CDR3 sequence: CSARDRGNTIYF. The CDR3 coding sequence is TGCAGTGCTAGAGATAGGGGAAACACCATATATTTT.

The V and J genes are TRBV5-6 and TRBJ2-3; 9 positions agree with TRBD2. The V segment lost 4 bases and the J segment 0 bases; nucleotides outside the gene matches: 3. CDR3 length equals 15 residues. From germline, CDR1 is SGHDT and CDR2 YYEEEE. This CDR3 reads CASSQLAGSTDTQYF. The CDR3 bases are TGTGCCAGCAGCCAACTAGCGGGTAGCACAGATACGCAGTATTTT. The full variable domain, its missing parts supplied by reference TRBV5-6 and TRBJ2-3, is DAGVTQSPTHLIKTRGQQVTLRCSPKSGHDTVSWYQQALGQGPQFIFQYYEEEERQRGNFPDRFSGHQFPNYSSELNVNALLLGDSALYLCASSQLAGSTDTQYFGPGTRLTVL.

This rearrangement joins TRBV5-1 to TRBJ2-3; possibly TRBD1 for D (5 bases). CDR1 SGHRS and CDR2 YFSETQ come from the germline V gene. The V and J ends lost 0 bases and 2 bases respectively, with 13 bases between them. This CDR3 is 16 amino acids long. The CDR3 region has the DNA TGCGCCAGCAGCTTGGTAGTGGGGCCTGACACAGATACGCAGTATTTT. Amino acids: CASSLVVGPDTDTQYF.

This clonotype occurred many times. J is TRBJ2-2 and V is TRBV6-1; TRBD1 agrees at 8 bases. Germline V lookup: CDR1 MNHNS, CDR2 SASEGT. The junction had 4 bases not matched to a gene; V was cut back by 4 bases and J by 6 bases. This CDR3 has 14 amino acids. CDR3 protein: CASSARGLAGELFF. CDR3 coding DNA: TGTGCCAGCAGTGCCAGGGGGCTCGCCGGGGAGCTGTTTTTT.

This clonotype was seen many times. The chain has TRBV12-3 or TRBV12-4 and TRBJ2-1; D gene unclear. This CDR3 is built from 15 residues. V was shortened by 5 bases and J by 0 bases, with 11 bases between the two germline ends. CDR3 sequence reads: CASSPTWSSYNEQFF. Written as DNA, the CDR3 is TGTGCCAGCAGTCCCACTTGGAGCTCCTACAATGAGCAGTTCTTC.

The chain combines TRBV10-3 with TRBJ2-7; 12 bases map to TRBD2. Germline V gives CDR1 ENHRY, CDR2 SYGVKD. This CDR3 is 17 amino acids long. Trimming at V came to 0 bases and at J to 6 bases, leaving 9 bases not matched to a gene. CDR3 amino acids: CAISESVWSSGRAEQYF. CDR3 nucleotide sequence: TGTGCCATCAGTGAGTCGGTGTGGTCTAGCGGGAGGGCCGAGCAGTACTTC.

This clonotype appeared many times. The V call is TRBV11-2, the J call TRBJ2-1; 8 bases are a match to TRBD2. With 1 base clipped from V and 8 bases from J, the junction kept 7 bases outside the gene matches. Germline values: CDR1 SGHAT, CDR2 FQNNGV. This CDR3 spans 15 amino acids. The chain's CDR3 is CASSLGGRPSDEQFF. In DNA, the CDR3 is TGTGCCAGCAGCTTAGGCGGGAGGCCCTCAGATGAGCAGTTCTTC.

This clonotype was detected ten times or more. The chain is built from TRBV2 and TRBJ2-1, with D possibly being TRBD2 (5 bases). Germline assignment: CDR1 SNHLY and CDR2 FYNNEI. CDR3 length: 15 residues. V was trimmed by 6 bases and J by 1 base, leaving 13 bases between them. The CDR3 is CASSPRTGSYNEQFF. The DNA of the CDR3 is TGTGCCAGCAGCCCCCGGACGGGATCCTACAATGAGCAGTTCTTC. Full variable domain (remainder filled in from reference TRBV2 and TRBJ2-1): EPEVTQTPSHQVTQMGQEVILRCVPISNHLYFYWYRQILGQKVEFLVSFYNNEISEKSEIFDDQFSVERPDGSNFTLKIRSTKLEDSAMYFCASSPRTGSYNEQFFGPGTRLTVL.

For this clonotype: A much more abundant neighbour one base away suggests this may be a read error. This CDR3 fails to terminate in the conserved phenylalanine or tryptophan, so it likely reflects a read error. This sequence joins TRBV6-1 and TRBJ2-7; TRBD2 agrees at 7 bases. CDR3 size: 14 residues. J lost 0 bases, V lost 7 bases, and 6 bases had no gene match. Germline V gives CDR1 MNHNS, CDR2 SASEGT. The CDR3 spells CASKAGGSSYEQYL. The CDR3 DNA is TGTGCCAGCAAAGCCGGGGGGAGCTCCTACGAGCAGTACCTC.

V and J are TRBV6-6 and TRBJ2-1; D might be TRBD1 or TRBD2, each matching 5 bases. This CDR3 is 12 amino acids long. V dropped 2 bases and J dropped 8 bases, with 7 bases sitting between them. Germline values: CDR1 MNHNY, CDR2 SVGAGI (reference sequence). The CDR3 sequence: CASSYRGDEQFF. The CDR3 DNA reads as TGTGCCAGCAGTTACAGAGGGGATGAGCAGTTCTTC.

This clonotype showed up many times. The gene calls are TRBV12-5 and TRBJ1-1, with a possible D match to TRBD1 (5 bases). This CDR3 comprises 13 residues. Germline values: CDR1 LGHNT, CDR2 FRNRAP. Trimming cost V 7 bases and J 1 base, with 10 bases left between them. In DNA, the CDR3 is TGTGCTAGTGCCTTGGGGGAGAACACTGAAGCTTTCTTT. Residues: CASALGENTEAFF.

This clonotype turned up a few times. CDR3: CASSLRQGSNQPQHF. CDR3 DNA: TGTGCCAGCAGTTTACGGCAGGGAAGCAATCAGCCCCAGCATTTT. The chain employs TRBV27 and TRBJ1-5, with a tentative D call TRBD1 (5 bases). V gave up 2 bases and J gave up 1 base, with 9 bases separating them. CDR3 length equals 15 residues. Per germline, CDR1 MNHEY and CDR2 SMNVEV (reference sequence).

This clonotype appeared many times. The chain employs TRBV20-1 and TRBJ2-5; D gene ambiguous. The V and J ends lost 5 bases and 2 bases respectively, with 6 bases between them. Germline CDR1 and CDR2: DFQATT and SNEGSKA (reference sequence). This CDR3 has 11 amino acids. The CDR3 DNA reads TGCAGTGCTGTGGGACAAGAGACCCAGTACTTC. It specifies CSAVGQETQYF.

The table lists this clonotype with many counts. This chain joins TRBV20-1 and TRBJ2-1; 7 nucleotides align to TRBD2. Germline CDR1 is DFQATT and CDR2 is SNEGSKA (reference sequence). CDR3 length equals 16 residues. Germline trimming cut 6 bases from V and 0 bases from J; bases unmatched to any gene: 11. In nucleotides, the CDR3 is TGCAGTGCCCCCTCAGCGGGACCCAGCTCCTACAATGAGCAGTTCTTC. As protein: CSAPSAGPSSYNEQFF.